A selection of T cell receptor beta chains follows, all from one sample in a study of graft-versus-host responses after intestinal transplantation. These TCRs' antigens remain unknown. Data came from immunoSEQ multiplex PCR; TCRdb stores just in-frame clones and leaves some out. The data show roughly 51,000 clones, more than 80% seen once. The starting material was unstimulated CD4+ T cells sorted from spleen or lymph node cells, obtained before transplant. These receptors were taken from a human donor who was the organ donor for an intestinal transplant. Each CDR3 is given with its conserved first and last residue. Fields, in order: V gene, clone size, D gene, CDR3 length, J gene, CDR3 protein, CDR3 DNA. A D gene is named only where the DNA matches it firmly. Size tells how often a clone was seen (once, few, many) or the class of an expanded clone, and some rows leave it out.

>TRBV19|once|NA|11|TRBJ2-1
CASSNRSEQFF
TGTGCCAGTAGTAACAGGTCTGAGCAGTTCTTC
>TRBV6-5|NA|NA|15|TRBJ2-3
CASSGFGGPTDTQYF
TGTGCCAGCAGTGGCTTCGGGGGTCCCACAGATACGCAGTATTTT
>TRBV4-1|NA|NA|12|TRBJ1-2
CASSQDYYGYTF
TGCGCCAGCAGCCAGGACTATTATGGCTACACCTTC
>TRBV5-4|NA|NA|14|TRBJ2-5
CASAPGHWQETQYF
TGTGCCAGCGCACCGGGACACTGGCAAGAGACCCAGTACTTC
>TRBV19|NA|NA|12|TRBJ1-2
CASSGGRYGYTF
TGTGCCAGTAGTGGAGGTCGGTACGGCTACACCTTC
>TRBV15|NA|NA|23|TRBJ2-6
CATSRHWGHWRWGSYSGANVLTF
TGTGCCACCAGCAGACACTGGGGACACTGGAGGTGGGGGAGTTACTCTGGGGCCAACGTCCTGACTTTC
>TRBV28|NA|NA|13|TRBJ2-7
CASRTTGRYEQYF
TGTGCCAGCAGAACGACAGGTCGGTACGAGCAGTACTTC
>TRBV28|NA|NA|14|TRBJ1-2
CASSRDLANYGYTF
TGTGCCAGCAGCCGAGACTTAGCTAACTATGGCTACACCTTC
>TRBV10-1|NA|NA|16|TRBJ2-1
CASPPSLQEDYNEQFF
TGCGCCAGTCCGCCCTCTCTGCAGGAGGACTACAATGAGCAGTTCTTC
>TRBV6-1|NA|NA|13|TRBJ2-5
CASSDRPQETQYF
TGTGCCAGCAGTGATCGTCCCCAAGAGACCCAGTACTTC
>TRBV19|NA|TRBD2|16|TRBJ2-7
CASSTGLAGGDYEQYF
TGTGCCAGTAGTACCGGACTAGCGGGAGGGGACTACGAGCAGTACTTC
>TRBV5-5|NA|TRBD2|16|TRBJ2-3
CASSRTSGGSTDTQYF
TGTGCCAGCAGCAGGACTAGCGGGGGTAGCACAGATACGCAGTATTTT
>TRBV5-1|NA|NA|15|TRBJ2-7
CASSPAGSLDYEQYF
TGCGCCAGCAGCCCAGCCGGGAGCTTAGACTACGAGCAGTACTTC
>TRBV14|NA|NA|15|TRBJ2-3
CASSQDFGPTDTQYF
TGTGCCAGCAGCCAAGATTTCGGTCCCACAGATACGCAGTATTTT
>TRBV21-1|NA|NA|13|TRBJ1-2
CASSKVPLGGYTF
TGTGCCAGCAGCAAAGTGCCCCTAGGTGGCTACACCTTC
>TRBV5-1|NA|NA|15|TRBJ2-2
CASSYSGEGVGELFF
TGCGCCAGCAGCTATAGCGGAGAAGGGGTCGGGGAGCTGTTTTTT
>TRBV7-6|NA|NA|17|TRBJ1-1
CASSLSRPGGSNTEAFF
TGTGCCAGCAGCTTAAGTCGGCCAGGAGGCTCGAACACTGAAGCTTTCTTT
>TRBV28|NA|TRBD1|16|TRBJ2-2
CATNSGTGADTGELFF
TGTGCCACCAACTCCGGGACAGGGGCGGACACCGGGGAGCTGTTTTTT
>TRBV29-1|NA|TRBD1|13|TRBJ2-3
CSTQTGSTDTQYF
TGCAGCACGCAGACAGGGAGCACAGATACGCAGTATTTT
>TRBV7-2|NA|TRBD1|13|TRBJ1-1
CASSTWTGPEAFF
TGTGCCAGCAGCACCTGGACAGGGCCTGAAGCTTTCTTT
>TRBV7-2|NA|TRBD2|17|TRBJ2-2
CASSLAGTSGNTGELFF
TGTGCCAGCAGCTTAGCCGGGACTAGCGGGAACACCGGGGAGCTGTTTTTT
>TRBV4-1|NA|NA|14|TRBJ2-5
CASSQLGAGETQYF
TGCGCCAGCAGCCAATTGGGGGCAGGGGAGACCCAGTACTTC
>TRBV28|NA|NA|15|TRBJ2-3
CASSSGWGGTDTQYF
TGTGCCAGCAGCTCAGGGTGGGGGGGCACAGATACGCAGTATTTT
>TRBV5-8|NA|TRBD1|16|TRBJ2-7
CASSLGRGGDFDEQYF
TGTGCCAGCAGCTTGGGTAGAGGGGGCGATTTCGACGAGCAGTACTTC
>TRBV18|NA|NA|16|TRBJ1-4
CASSSTGQTTNEKLFF
TGTGCCAGCTCATCGACCGGACAGACAACTAATGAAAAACTGTTTTTT
>TRBV5-1|NA|TRBD1|14|TRBJ2-7
CASSVGTGIYEQYF
TGCGCCAGCAGCGTCGGGACAGGGATTTACGAGCAGTACTTC
>TRBV5-1|NA|NA|15|TRBJ2-2
CASSLTRQDTGELFF
TGCGCCAGCAGCTTAACCCGCCAGGATACCGGGGAGCTGTTTTTT
>TRBV27|NA|NA|14|TRBJ1-4
CASGRTLNNEKLFF
TGTGCCAGCGGCCGAACGTTAAATAATGAAAAACTGTTTTTT
>TRBV6-5|NA|TRBD2|14|TRBJ2-7
CASSLLAGVGEQYF
TGTGCCAGCTCTCTCCTGGCGGGAGTAGGCGAGCAGTACTTC
>TRBV11-3|NA|NA|13|TRBJ2-3
CASSRGAGDTQYF
TGTGCCAGCAGCAGAGGTGCGGGAGATACGCAGTATTTT
>TRBV28|NA|TRBD1|19|TRBJ2-4
CASKASGTGNVQAKNIQYF
TGTGCCAGCAAGGCATCCGGGACAGGGAACGTCCAGGCCAAAAACATTCAGTACTTC
>TRBV4-2|NA|NA|15|TRBJ2-7
CASSQGETGSYEQYF
TGTGCCAGCAGCCAAGGGGAGACAGGATCCTACGAGCAGTACTTC
>TRBV2|NA|TRBD2|17|TRBJ2-3
CASSVRLAGISTDTQYF
TGTGCCAGCAGTGTGAGACTAGCGGGTATAAGCACAGATACGCAGTATTTT